Listed here are 24 T cell receptor beta chains from one sample, sequenced in a study of graft-versus-host responses after intestinal transplantation. Graft-derived tissue was subjected to processing to liberate intraepithelial and lamina propria lymphocytes. Some clones are missing from TCRdb's copy, which holds only in-frame ones; the method was immunoSEQ multiplex PCR. The sample carries about 63,000 clones, about nine tenths recorded once. The material was ileum tissue, obtained about 350 days after transplant. These receptors were taken from a human patient who received an intestinal transplant, so some T cells may come from the graft donor.

This rearrangement joins TRBV6-5 to TRBJ2-1; D gene unclear. V was shortened by 0 bases and J by 5 bases, with 8 bases between the two germline ends. The CDR3 consists of 14 residues. CDR1 MNHEY and CDR2 SVGAGI come from the germline V gene. CDR3 DNA: TGTGCCAGCAGTTACTCAGGGCCCCACAATGAGCAGTTCTTC. Translation gives CASSYSGPHNEQFF.

The chain couples TRBV11-3 to TRBJ1-5; 11 bases line up with TRBD1. With 5 bases clipped from V and 2 bases from J, the junction kept 8 bases outside the gene matches. This CDR3 comprises 17 residues. Germline V gene sequence: CDR1 SGHNT, CDR2 YENEEA. The CDR3 sequence is CASSEDRGQVCNQPQHF. In DNA form, the CDR3 reads TGTGCCAGCAGCGAGGACAGGGGGCAGGTTTGCAATCAGCCCCAGCATTTT.

This chain links TRBV28 with TRBJ2-7, with 12 bases identical to TRBD2. CDR1 and CDR2 (germline): MDHEN, SYDVKM. CDR3 length: 14 residues. J gave up 2 bases and V 8 bases, and 4 bases lay outside the gene matches. The CDR3 spells CASYGLAGPYEQYF. CDR3 sequence (DNA): TGTGCCAGCTATGGACTAGCGGGGCCCTACGAGCAGTACTTC.

This clone appeared once. The rearrangement joins TRBV4-1 to TRBJ2-7, with 8 positions matching TRBD1. The V and J ends lost 0 bases and 1 base, in that order; junction bases with no gene match: 8. The V gene's germline CDR1 is MGHRA and CDR2 YSYEKL. The CDR3 consists of 17 residues. The CDR3 spells CASSQDFGQGRSYEQYF. The CDR3 DNA is TGCGCCAGCAGCCAAGATTTCGGACAGGGTCGGTCCTACGAGCAGTACTTC.

This chain links TRBV6-1 with TRBJ2-3; D unresolved. Trimming removed 6 bases from V and 0 bases from J, with 7 bases in between. Germline CDR1 reads MNHNS; CDR2 reads SASEGT. This CDR3 region has 13 residues. CDR3 protein: CASRKTSTDTQYF. CDR3 in DNA: TGTGCCAGCAGAAAAACTAGCACAGATACGCAGTATTTT.

The gene calls are TRBV4-1 and TRBJ1-4; a possible D gene is TRBD1 (6 bases). Germline V CDR1 and CDR2: MGHRA, YSYEKL. CDR3 length equals 15 residues. Trimming shortened V by 1 base and J by 10 bases, and 16 bases separated the two germline ends. The CDR3 DNA reads TGCGCCAGCAGCCAAGTGGAGGGGGTTGCAGGAAAACTGTTTTTT. Translation: CASSQVEGVAGKLFF.

This clone has just one count. CDR3 bases: TGTGCCAGCAGGGCGGAGTCTGGGGCCAACGTCCTGACTTTC. Its protein is CASRAESGANVLTF. This sequence joins TRBV2 and TRBJ2-6; D ambiguous. This CDR3 region has 14 residues. Trimming left V 6 bases short and J 1 base short, with 7 bases between. Germline V gene lookup returns CDR1 SNHLY and CDR2 FYNNEI.

The rearrangement joins TRBV27 to TRBJ2-2; D gene uncertain. CDR1 is MNHEY and CDR2 is SMNVEV in the germline V gene (reference sequence). The CDR3 sequence is 14 residues long. V was clipped by 4 bases and J by 0 bases, with 6 bases between them. In DNA form, the CDR3 reads TGTGCCAGCAGTTCGAACGCGAACACCGGGGAGCTGTTTTTT. Protein product: CASSSNANTGELFF.

The V and J genes are TRBV5-1 and TRBJ2-3, with D tentatively TRBD1 (6 bases). Germline CDR1 SGHRS, CDR2 YFSETQ. This CDR3 comprises 17 residues. The ends were cut back, 6 bases at V and 1 base at J, with 21 bases in the middle. CDR3 loop: CASTRGPTGRGTDTQYF. DNA of the CDR3: TGCGCCAGCACCCGGGGACCTACAGGGCGCGGCACAGATACGCAGTATTTT.

This chain links TRBV13 with TRBJ1-1; 9 nucleotides match TRBD1. The ends lost 5 bases at V and 2 bases at J; junction bases unmatched: 9. The CDR3 has 16 residues. Germline CDR1 reads PRHDT; CDR2 reads FYEKMQ (reference sequence). The CDR3 protein is CASSLMGQGGNTEAFF. The CDR3 bases are TGTGCCAGCAGCCTAATGGGACAGGGTGGAAACACTGAAGCTTTCTTT.

The V call is TRBV2, the J call TRBJ1-1; TRBD1 might be the D (6 bases). This CDR3 comprises 15 residues. Trimming stripped 4 bases from V and 2 bases from J, with 14 bases between. Germline-derived CDR1 and CDR2 are SNHLY and FYNNEI. CDR3 amino acids: CASSAGVPYNTEAFF. The CDR3 nucleotides are TGTGCCAGCAGTGCAGGGGTGCCCTATAACACTGAAGCTTTCTTT.

A note on this clone: The junction departs from the called germline gene at one end, perhaps through a read error. V gene TRBV5-4 combines with J gene TRBJ2-7; 9 bases line up with TRBD2. The CDR3 runs 14 residues. The germline gives CDR1 SGHNT, CDR2 YYREEE (reference sequence). The CDR3 sequence is CASSFLAGRNEQCF. The CDR3 DNA sequence: TGTGCCAGCAGCTTTCTAGCGGGGAGGAACGAGCAGTGCTTC.

This sequence joins TRBV19 and TRBJ2-3; 8 bases line up with TRBD2. This CDR3 region has 17 residues. Germline loops: CDR1 LNHDA, CDR2 SQIVND (reference sequence). V was pared by 5 bases and J by 4 bases, with 14 bases of the junction left unmatched. CDR3 amino acids: CASSPLPGGPYPDTQYF. In DNA, the CDR3 is TGTGCCAGTAGTCCCCTACCGGGAGGGCCGTATCCAGATACGCAGTATTTT.

This clone was seen only a few times. This chain links TRBV7-9 with TRBJ1-2; 9 nucleotides match TRBD1. The length of the CDR3 is 17 residues. With 0 bases clipped from V and 0 bases from J, the junction kept 5 bases outside the gene matches. The germline CDR1 and CDR2 sequences are SEHNR and FQNEAQ (reference sequence). The CDR3 spells CASSLAYGTGSNYGYTF. CDR3 DNA sequence: TGTGCCAGCAGCTTAGCTTACGGGACAGGGTCTAACTATGGCTACACCTTC. The full variable domain, its missing parts supplied by reference TRBV7-9 and TRBJ1-2, is DTGVSQNPRHKITKRGQNVTFRCDPISEHNRLYWYRQTLGQGPEFLTYFQNEAQLEKSRLLSDRFSAERPKGSFSTLEIQRTEQGDSAMYLCASSLAYGTGSNYGYTFGSGTRLTVV.

In its sample, this clone was seen once. This rearrangement joins TRBV9 to TRBJ1-6, with D unresolved. Trimming took 0 bases from V and 12 from J, leaving 10 bases between them. This CDR3 spans 13 amino acids. CDR1 is SGDLS and CDR2 is YYNGEE in the germline V gene. Written as DNA, the CDR3 is TGTGCCAGCAGCGTAGGAACGGGTGGACCCCTCCACTTT. As protein: CASSVGTGGPLHF. Together with reference TRBV9 and TRBJ1-6, the CDR3 gives the full variable domain: DSGVTQTPKHLITATGQRVTLRCSPRSGDLSVYWYQQSLDQGLQFLIQYYNGEERAKGNILERFSAQQFPDLHSELNLSSLELGDSALYFCASSVGTGGPLHFGNGTRLTVT.

The chain couples TRBV9 to TRBJ2-2, with D unclear. Trimming shortened V by 4 bases and J by 4 bases, and 11 bases separated the two germline ends. The CDR3 sequence is 14 residues long. Per the germline V gene, CDR1 is SGDLS and CDR2 is YYNGEE. The CDR3 DNA reads as TGTGCCAGCAGCCCATACACGGGCACCGGGGAGCTGTTTTTT. Translating gives CASSPYTGTGELFF.

The chain joins TRBV9 to TRBJ2-3; D ambiguous. Germline V gene data show CDR1 as SGDLS and CDR2 as YYNGEE. The CDR3 has 14 amino acids. V lost 4 bases to trimming and J lost 0 bases, with 9 bases between them. CDR3 bases: TGTGCCAGCAGCCCCGAGGCTAGCACAGATACGCAGTATTTT. Residues: CASSPEASTDTQYF.

The chain joins TRBV6-1 to TRBJ2-6; D is ambiguous. Germline V gene sequence: CDR1 MNHNS, CDR2 SASEGT. The CDR3 is 15 amino acids. V lost 3 bases to trimming and J lost 6 bases, with 12 bases between them. Here the CDR3 reads CASSEPTLVANVLTF. The CDR3 region has the DNA TGTGCCAGCAGTGAGCCTACCCTGGTGGCCAACGTCCTGACTTTC.

The gene calls are TRBV5-4 and TRBJ2-3; 7 bases match TRBD1. V shed 4 bases and J 1 base; nucleotides not matched to a gene: 6. This CDR3 comprises 15 residues. The germline gives CDR1 SGHNT, CDR2 YYREEE (reference sequence). Written as DNA, the CDR3 is TGTGCCAGCAGCCCCGACAGGGCTGGCACAGATACGCAGTATTTT. It specifies CASSPDRAGTDTQYF.

V gene TRBV6-1 combines with J gene TRBJ2-7, with 11 bases fitting TRBD1. Per germline, CDR1 MNHNS and CDR2 SASEGT. This CDR3 has 16 amino acids. The trim removed 4 bases at V and 4 bases at J, leaving 9 bases unmatched. CDR3 sequence (DNA): TGTGCCAGCAGTGCAACGCCGGGACAGGGGGTTTACGAGCAGTACTTC. This translates into CASSATPGQGVYEQYF.

This chain links TRBV4-1 with TRBJ2-7, with D possibly TRBD2 on 6 matching bases. The CDR3 consists of 16 residues. V was pared by 0 bases and J by 0 bases, with 12 bases between. Per the germline V gene, CDR1 is MGHRA and CDR2 is YSYEKL. CDR3 DNA: TGCGCCAGCAGCCAAGATCCGGGGACTTACTCCTACGAGCAGTACTTC. Translation: CASSQDPGTYSYEQYF.

This chain links TRBV4-1 with TRBJ2-5, with D perhaps TRBD2 (5 bases). Trimming cost V 5 bases and J 2 bases, with 18 bases left between them. From germline, CDR1 is MGHRA and CDR2 YSYEKL. This CDR3 comprises 16 residues. The CDR3: CASSAPGIPLQETQYF. The DNA for the CDR3 is TGCGCCAGCAGCGCCCCCGGGATCCCCTTACAAGAGACCCAGTACTTC.

This sequence joins TRBV27 and TRBJ2-1, with 9 bases lining up with TRBD2. The germline gives CDR1 MNHEY, CDR2 SMNVEV (reference sequence). Trimming took 5 bases from V and 0 from J; bases not matched to a gene: 14. This CDR3 region has 19 residues. CDR3 sequence reads: CASSPGSGRSPSSYNEQFF. In nucleotides, the CDR3 is TGTGCCAGCAGTCCAGGAAGCGGGAGGTCCCCCAGCTCCTACAATGAGCAGTTCTTC.

The gene calls are TRBV6-5 and TRBJ2-7, with TRBD2 matching 7 bases. V lost 0 bases, J lost 3 bases, and 5 bases stayed unmatched. CDR3 length: 15 residues. Per the germline V gene, CDR1 is MNHEY and CDR2 is SVGAGI. The CDR3: CASSYSSSGGYEQYF. The CDR3 coding sequence is TGTGCCAGCAGTTACTCATCTAGCGGAGGCTACGAGCAGTACTTC.